This T cell receptor (beta chain) was recovered during a study of T cell repertoires and HLA-DP antigens. Germline CDR1 and CDR2: SGHDN and FVKESK. This CDR3 spans 20 amino acids. Between the trimmed V and J ends, which lost 1 base and 4 bases, there was a span of 25 bases. The protocol was immunoSEQ multiplex PCR, while the TCRdb copy is restricted to in-frame clones and leaves out a portion. Among about 89,000 clones listed, about nine tenths were seen once. Concerning this clone: Its target is unknown.

The sequence derives from a man aged 50 to 60 in good health and CMV-seronegative. The sequencing sample was made of CD4+ T cells from PBMCs. The chain recombines TRBV14 with TRBJ2-2, with D perhaps TRBD1 or TRBD2 (7 bases each). CDR3 bases: TGTGCCAGCAGCCAAGCGCTTGGGACAGCGGCGCGGGGGCGCACCGGGGAGCTGTTTTTT. This encodes CASSQALGTAARGRTGELFF.